This is a list of T cell receptor beta chains from one sample in a study of CD8 T cells in ankylosing spondylitis. TCRdb re-called the 5' RACE reads through MiXCR, storing one row per CDR3 protein. The data contain roughly 490,000 distinct CDR3 sequences, about 5.4% of them singletons. Sample: blood, either unsorted or a sorted T cell fraction (not recorded which). The receptor set was obtained from a male donor with ankylosing spondylitis. Each CDR3 is given with its conserved first and last residue.

J: TRBJ2-6
V: TRBV24-1
CDR3: CATRPLGSNVLTF

J: TRBJ2-5
V: TRBV29-1
CDR3: CSGTGNTETQYF

J: TRBJ1-5
V: TRBV7-2
CDR3: CASSLVVGPGNQPQHF

J: TRBJ2-2
V: TRBV9
CDR3: CASSVLVGELFF

J: TRBJ2-7
V: TRBV10-3
CDR3: CAISVLGASYEQYF

J: TRBJ2-5
V: TRBV20-1
CDR3: CSARSTDGETQYF

J: TRBJ2-1
V: TRBV10-3
CDR3: CAISEGGVSSYNEQFF

J: TRBJ2-1
V: TRBV28
CDR3: CASSSVRLAGYNEQFF

J: TRBJ2-7
V: TRBV20-1
CDR3: CSASPLHDRGTNSYEQYF

J: TRBJ2-4
V: TRBV20-1
CDR3: CSAILAGGVTKNIQYF

J: TRBJ1-5
V: TRBV27
CDR3: CASSTGQFSGQPQHF

J: TRBJ2-1
V: TRBV7-8
CDR3: CASSSNRGYEQFF

J: TRBJ1-2
V: TRBV18
CDR3: CASSPGTGGRSDTF

J: TRBJ2-7
V: TRBV6-2/TRBV6-3
CDR3: CASTRWDRAYEQYF

J: TRBJ2-2
V: TRBV18
CDR3: CASSSGPSSGTGELFF

J: TRBJ2-5
V: TRBV5-1
CDR3: CASRSPGGAAETQYF

J: TRBJ2-1
V: TRBV28
CDR3: CASSFGISSSYNEQFF

J: TRBJ1-6
V: TRBV4-3
CDR3: CASSQDRRESPLHF

J: TRBJ2-1
V: TRBV5-5
CDR3: CASSLMTTISYNEQFF

J: TRBJ2-7
V: TRBV20-1
CDR3: CSAPRAGGVSYEQYF

J: TRBJ2-5
V: TRBV5-6
CDR3: CASSKGTSGKETQYF

J: TRBJ2-5
V: TRBV7-7
CDR3: CASSLGPGRTGETQYF

J: TRBJ2-3
V: TRBV4-3
CDR3: CASSQGPGVSGKGDTQYF

J: TRBJ1-2
V: TRBV6-2/TRBV6-3
CDR3: CASSPVRDRPYGYTF

J: TRBJ2-5
V: TRBV6-1
CDR3: CASSLGRGSETQYF

J: TRBJ2-3
V: TRBV20-1
CDR3: CSASNGGEGDTQYF

J: TRBJ2-7
V: TRBV28
CDR3: CASSHLGQEPSYEQYF

J: TRBJ2-5
V: TRBV15
CDR3: CATSGRGKQETQYF

J: TRBJ2-1
V: TRBV10-3
CDR3: CAISKNRNEQFF

J: TRBJ2-3
V: TRBV28
CDR3: CASSSREFTDTQYF

J: TRBJ2-1
V: TRBV7-9
CDR3: CASSSTGPYNEQFF

J: TRBJ2-7
V: TRBV5-4
CDR3: CASSWGGQATYEQYF

J: TRBJ2-3
V: TRBV29-1
CDR3: CSVDLVSHTQYF

J: TRBJ2-1
V: TRBV6-1
CDR3: CASMALKGLLNEQFF

J: TRBJ2-7
V: TRBV5-1
CDR3: CASSLVQGLSEQYF

J: TRBJ1-3
V: TRBV7-9
CDR3: CASSLVRSRISGNTIYF

J: TRBJ1-2
V: TRBV12-3/TRBV12-4
CDR3: CASSHGQGYGYTF

J: TRBJ1-6
V: TRBV5-1
CDR3: CASSLGDGLYNSPLHF

J: TRBJ2-6
V: TRBV24-1
CDR3: CATSDPRLGGANVLTF

J: TRBJ2-3
V: TRBV7-2
CDR3: CASSDGGHIDTQYF

J: TRBJ2-7
V: TRBV11-1
CDR3: CASSSWDRGGRSSYEQYF

J: TRBJ1-1
V: TRBV20-1
CDR3: CSARESGIGRGTEAFF

J: TRBJ1-3
V: TRBV10-1
CDR3: CASSATGLNTIYF

J: TRBJ2-7
V: TRBV20-1
CDR3: CSASTSGVSSYEQYF

J: TRBJ1-1
V: TRBV9
CDR3: CASSATGLSTEAFF

J: TRBJ2-1
V: TRBV7-8
CDR3: CASSTRLAGGNEQFF

J: TRBJ2-3
V: TRBV7-2
CDR3: CASSPGVFVAHTQYF

J: TRBJ2-5
V: TRBV12-3/TRBV12-4
CDR3: CASSYDRAGGETQYF